This TCR beta chain is from a study of OX40 agonist ivuxolimab in advanced cancers. Assay: immunoSEQ multiplex PCR; the TCRdb copy retains only in-frame clones and omits some. The top ten hold 4.5% to 5.5% of the sample, which has about 100,000 clones, about 80% seen once. The CDR3 has 13 residues. The ends were cut back, 7 bases at V and 2 bases at J, with 11 bases in the middle. CDR1 is MDHEN and CDR2 is SYDVKM in the germline V gene. This TCR came from an adult with an advanced solid tumor such as melanoma, head and neck, liver or kidney cancer. The chain is built from TRBV28 and TRBJ2-5; D call uncertain. The starting material was CD4+ or CD8+ T cells sorted from blood, obtained in a trial of the OX40 agonist ivuxolimab. This CDR3 reads CASTSVLQETQYF. The CDR3 bases are TGTGCCAGCACCTCCGTCTTACAAGAGACCCAGTACTTC.